Below, 4 T cell receptor beta chains from the same sample are listed, as sequenced in a study of blood T cells in healthy people across ages. Alongside a J-beta primer mix, a sample-barcoded 5' primer served in a second PCR lasting 7 to 11 cycles. TCRdb recomputed calls from the 5' RACE reads with MiXCR, one row per CDR3 protein. Found here are some 1,500,000 distinct CDR3 sequences, approximately 43% of them singletons; the top ten hold about 4%. The sample taken for sequencing was blood. The receptor set was obtained from a young woman in good health.

J is TRBJ1-5 and V is TRBV30; a possible D gene is TRBD1 (5 bases). V lost 0 bases to trimming and J lost 3 bases, with 12 bases between them. CDR3 length: 15 residues. Germline CDR1 reads GTSNPN; CDR2 reads SVGIG (reference sequence). As DNA, the CDR3 is TGTGCCTGGAGTGTACAGGCAGGGTTCAATCAGCCCCAGCATTTT. As protein: CAWSVQAGFNQPQHF.

CDR3 sequence reads: CAWSLANTQYF. The CDR3, as DNA: TGTGCCTGGAGTTTAGCTAATACGCAGTATTTT. The gene calls are TRBV30 and TRBJ2-3; D is ambiguous. The CDR3 is 11 residues long. V lost 2 bases to trimming and J lost 7 bases, with 7 bases between them. Germline V lookup: CDR1 GTSNPN, CDR2 SVGIG (reference sequence).

The J gene is TRBJ2-7, the V gene TRBV7-6, with 10 bases aligning to TRBD2. V lost 2 bases and J lost 9; bases outside the gene matches: 16. Looked up from germline, CDR1 is SGHVS and CDR2 is FNYEAQ. The CDR3 runs to 17 residues. The CDR3 loop reads CASSLSVASGSFGRQYF. The CDR3 DNA is TGTGCCAGCAGCTTAAGTGTAGCTAGCGGGAGTTTTGGGCGGCAGTACTTC.

This clonotype occurred a few times. The chain's CDR3 is CASSDPGPATDTQYF. The CDR3 bases are TGCGCCAGCAGCGACCCAGGGCCAGCTACAGATACGCAGTATTTT. The genes are TRBV5-1 and TRBJ2-3; TRBD1 might be the D (5 bases). This CDR3 comprises 15 residues. Trimming took off 4 bases at V and 3 bases at J, with 15 bases between the two ends. Germline CDR1 and CDR2: SGHRS and YFSETQ.